The 5 T cell receptor gamma chains below were found in one sample sequenced in a study of gamma-delta chains in newborns, infants, children. TCRdb re-called the reads using CATT. This sample has approximately 700 gamma-chain clones, with approximately 35% found just once. Sequenced sample: blood. These receptors were collected from a child who was a newborn, infant or young child, either healthy, febrile or measles-vaccinated (not recorded which).

V usage is TRGV9 and J usage is TRGJP. No J segment appears in TCRdb, so it was assigned here by matching the sequence to germline. Germline V gene lookup returns CDR1 GITISATS and CDR2 ISYDGTV (reference sequence). The CDR3 length is 17 residues. Unmatched junction bases numbered 9, after V lost 3 bases and J lost 7 bases. CDR3 nucleotides: TGTGCCTTGTGGGAGAGGAGTGGGGAGTTGGGCAAAAAAATCAAGGTATTT. Residues: CALWERSGELGKKIKVF.

The chain joins TRGV9 to TRGJP. Here the J gene came from matching the DNA to germline, since TCRdb omits it. Germline assignment: CDR1 GITISATS and CDR2 ISYDGTV (reference sequence). The CDR3 length is 18 residues. V lost 3 bases to trimming and J lost 5 bases; unmatched junction nucleotides: 10. The CDR3 coding sequence is TGTGCCTTGTGGGAGCCGGGGGGGAAAGAGTTGGGCAAAAAAATCAAGGTATTT. Encoded protein: CALWEPGGKELGKKIKVF.

The chain combines TRGV8 with TRGJ1 or TRGJ2. The J gene was not available in TCRdb and was assigned here by matching the DNA to germline segments. CDR3 length equals 12 residues. CDR1 and CDR2 from the germline V gene are VENAVY and YDSYNSRV. V shed 2 bases and J 3 bases; nucleotides not matched to a gene: 1. The CDR3 region is CATWDIYYKKLF. The CDR3 coding sequence is TGTGCCACCTGGGATATTTATTATAAGAAACTCTTT.

This clone is labeled large. The chain recombines TRGV9 with TRGJP. J was trimmed by 3 bases and V by 5 bases; bases with no gene match: 1. The CDR3 spans 15 residues. Germline lookup yields CDR1 GITISATS and CDR2 ISYDGTV (reference sequence). The chain's CDR3 is CALWVQELGKKIKVF. CDR3 bases: TGTGCCTTGTGGGTGCAAGAGTTGGGCAAAAAAATCAAGGTATTT.

This clone was observed a few times. The chain uses TRGV9 and TRGJP. No J gene was available from TCRdb, and it was assigned here by a germline match of the DNA. This CDR3 is 15 amino acids long. The V gene's germline CDR1 is GITISATS and CDR2 ISYDGTV (reference sequence). J was trimmed by 8 bases and V by 2 bases; bases with no gene match: 3. CDR3 protein: CALWEEKLGKKIKVF. CDR3 in DNA: TGTGCCTTGTGGGAGGAGAAGTTGGGCAAAAAAATCAAGGTATTT.